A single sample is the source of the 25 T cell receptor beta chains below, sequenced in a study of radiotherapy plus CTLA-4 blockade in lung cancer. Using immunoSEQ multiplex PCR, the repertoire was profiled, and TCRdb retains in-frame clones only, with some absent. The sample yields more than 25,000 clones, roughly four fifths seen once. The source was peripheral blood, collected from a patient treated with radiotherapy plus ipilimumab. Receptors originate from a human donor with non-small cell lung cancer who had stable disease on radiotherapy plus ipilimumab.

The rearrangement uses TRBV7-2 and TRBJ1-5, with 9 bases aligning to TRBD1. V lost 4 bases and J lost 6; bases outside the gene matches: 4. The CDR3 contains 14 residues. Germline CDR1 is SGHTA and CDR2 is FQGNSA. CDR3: CASSSRTGAQPQHF. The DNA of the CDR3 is TGTGCCAGCAGCTCTAGGACAGGGGCTCAGCCCCAGCATTTT.

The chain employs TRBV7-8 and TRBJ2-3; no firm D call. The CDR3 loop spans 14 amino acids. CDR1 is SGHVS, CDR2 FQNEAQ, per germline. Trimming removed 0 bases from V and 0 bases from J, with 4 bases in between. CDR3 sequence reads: CASSLATSTDTQYF. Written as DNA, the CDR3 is TGTGCCAGCAGCTTAGCGACAAGCACAGATACGCAGTATTTT.

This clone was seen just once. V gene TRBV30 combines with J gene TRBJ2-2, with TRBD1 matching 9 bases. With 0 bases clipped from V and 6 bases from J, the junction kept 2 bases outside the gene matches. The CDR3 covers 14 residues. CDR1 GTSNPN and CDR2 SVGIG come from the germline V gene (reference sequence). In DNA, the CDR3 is TGTGCCTGGAGTGTACAGGGGGCGGCCGGGGAGCTGTTTTTT. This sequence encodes CAWSVQGAAGELFF. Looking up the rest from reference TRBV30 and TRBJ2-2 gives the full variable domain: SQTIHQWPATLVQPVGSPLSLECTVEGTSNPNLYWYRQAAGRGLQLLFYSVGIGQISSEVPQNLSASRPQDRQFILSSKKLLLSDSGFYLCAWSVQGAAGELFFGEGSRLTVL.

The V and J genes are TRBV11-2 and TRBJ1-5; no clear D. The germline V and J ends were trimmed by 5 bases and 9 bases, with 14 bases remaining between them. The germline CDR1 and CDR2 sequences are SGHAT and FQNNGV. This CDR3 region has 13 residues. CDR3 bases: TGTGCCAGCAGCCCGGACCCCCTGGGGCCCCAGCATTTT. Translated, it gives CASSPDPLGPQHF.

Written as DNA, the CDR3 is TGTGCCTGGAGTCCCCTCCGACAGGGAAAGAACGAGCAGTACTTC. Amino acids: CAWSPLRQGKNEQYF. The V gene is TRBV30, the J gene TRBJ2-7; 7 bases match TRBD1. V lost 2 bases to trimming and J lost 5 bases; unmatched junction nucleotides: 12. Germline assignment: CDR1 GTSNPN and CDR2 SVGIG (reference sequence). This CDR3 is 15 amino acids long.

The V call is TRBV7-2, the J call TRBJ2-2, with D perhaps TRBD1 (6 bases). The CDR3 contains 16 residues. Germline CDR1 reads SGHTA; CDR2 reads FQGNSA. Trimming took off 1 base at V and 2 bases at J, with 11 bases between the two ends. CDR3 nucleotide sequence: TGTGCCAGCAGCTTAGGGGGACACACCAACACCGGGGAGCTGTTTTTT. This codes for CASSLGGHTNTGELFF.

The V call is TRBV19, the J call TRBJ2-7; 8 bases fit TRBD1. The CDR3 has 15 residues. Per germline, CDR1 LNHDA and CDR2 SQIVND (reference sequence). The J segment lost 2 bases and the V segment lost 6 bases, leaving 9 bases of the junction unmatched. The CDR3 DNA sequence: TGTGCCAGTAGCGACAGGGGTATCTCGGCCTACGAGCAGTACTTC. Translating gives CASSDRGISAYEQYF.

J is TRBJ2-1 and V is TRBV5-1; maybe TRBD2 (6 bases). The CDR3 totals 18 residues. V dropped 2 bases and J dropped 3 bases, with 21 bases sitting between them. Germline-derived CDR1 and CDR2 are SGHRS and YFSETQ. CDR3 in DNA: TGCGCCAGCAGCTTTAACCCTTCACTAGCAGACTTCTACAATGAGCAGTTCTTC. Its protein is CASSFNPSLADFYNEQFF.

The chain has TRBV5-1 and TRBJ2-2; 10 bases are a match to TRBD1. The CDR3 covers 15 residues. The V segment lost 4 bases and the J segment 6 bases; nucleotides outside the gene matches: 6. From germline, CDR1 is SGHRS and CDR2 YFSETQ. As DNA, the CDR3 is TGCGCCAGCAGCGCCGGGACAGGGGCTTCCGGGGAGCTGTTTTTT. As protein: CASSAGTGASGELFF.

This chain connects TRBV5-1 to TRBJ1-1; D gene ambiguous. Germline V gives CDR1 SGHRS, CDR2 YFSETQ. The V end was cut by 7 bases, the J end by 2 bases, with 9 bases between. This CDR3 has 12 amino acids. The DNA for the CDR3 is TGCGCCAGCTTTAACAGAAACACTGAAGCTTTCTTT. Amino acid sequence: CASFNRNTEAFF.

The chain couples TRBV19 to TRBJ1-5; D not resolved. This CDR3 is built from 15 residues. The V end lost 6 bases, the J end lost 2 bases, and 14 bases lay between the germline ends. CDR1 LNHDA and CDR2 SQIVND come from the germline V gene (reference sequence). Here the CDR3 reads CASRARGEGNQPQHF. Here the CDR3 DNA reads TGTGCCAGTAGGGCCCGGGGTGAGGGCAATCAGCCCCAGCATTTT.

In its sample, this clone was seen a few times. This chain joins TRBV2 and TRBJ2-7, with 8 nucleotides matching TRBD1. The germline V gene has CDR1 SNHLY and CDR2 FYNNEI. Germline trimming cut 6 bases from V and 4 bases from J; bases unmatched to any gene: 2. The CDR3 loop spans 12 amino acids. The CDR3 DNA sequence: TGTGCCAGCAGCGGACAGGGATACGAGCAGTACGTC. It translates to CASSGQGYEQYV.

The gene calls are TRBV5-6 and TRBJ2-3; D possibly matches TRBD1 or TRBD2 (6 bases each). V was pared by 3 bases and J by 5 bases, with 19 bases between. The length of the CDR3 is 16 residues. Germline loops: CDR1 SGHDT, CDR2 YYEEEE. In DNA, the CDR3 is TGTGCCAGCAGCTCACCACTTCGGGGGCGTTTAGATACGCAGTATTTT. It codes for CASSSPLRGRLDTQYF. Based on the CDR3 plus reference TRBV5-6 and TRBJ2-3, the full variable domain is DAGVTQSPTHLIKTRGQQVTLRCSPKSGHDTVSWYQQALGQGPQFIFQYYEEEERQRGNFPDRFSGHQFPNYSSELNVNALLLGDSALYLCASSSPLRGRLDTQYFGPGTRLTVL.

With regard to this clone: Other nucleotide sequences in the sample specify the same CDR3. CDR3 sequence (DNA): TGTGCCAGCAGTGAACTAGGGTGGGCAGAGAACACTGAAGCTTTCTTT. Its protein is CASSELGWAENTEAFF. The rearrangement joins TRBV2 to TRBJ1-1; no firm D call. With 2 bases removed from V and 1 base from J, the gap between germline ends came to 14 bases. CDR3 length equals 16 residues. Germline V gives CDR1 SNHLY, CDR2 FYNNEI.

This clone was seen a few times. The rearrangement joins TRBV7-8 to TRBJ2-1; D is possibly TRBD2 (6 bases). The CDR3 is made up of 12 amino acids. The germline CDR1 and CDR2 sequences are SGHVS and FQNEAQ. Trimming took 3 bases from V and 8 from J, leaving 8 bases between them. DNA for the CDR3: TGTGCCAGCAGCTTGGGAGGCGATGAGCAGTTCTTC. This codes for CASSLGGDEQFF.

CDR3 sequence (DNA): TGTGCCAGCAGCGGGGATGGCCGGGACAGGGGGCAGTTCTTC. This encodes CASSGDGRDRGQFF. The genes are TRBV5-8 and TRBJ2-1, with 10 bases that match TRBD1. This CDR3 is 14 amino acids long. The V gene end was trimmed by 4 bases and the J gene end by 12 bases; junction bases not matched to a gene: 10. From germline, CDR1 is SGHTS and CDR2 YDEGEE.

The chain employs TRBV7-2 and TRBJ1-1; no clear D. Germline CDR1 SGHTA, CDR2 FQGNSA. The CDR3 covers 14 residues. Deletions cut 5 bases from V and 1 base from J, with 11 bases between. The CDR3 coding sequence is TGTGCCAGCAGCCCACAAGGGAGGAACACTGAAGCTTTCTTT. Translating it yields CASSPQGRNTEAFF.

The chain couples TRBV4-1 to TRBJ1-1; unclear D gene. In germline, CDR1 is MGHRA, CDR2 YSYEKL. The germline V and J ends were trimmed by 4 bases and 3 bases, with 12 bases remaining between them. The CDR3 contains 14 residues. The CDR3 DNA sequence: TGCGCCAGCAGCCGGGCATGGAGGGACACTGAAGCTTTCTTT. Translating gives CASSRAWRDTEAFF.

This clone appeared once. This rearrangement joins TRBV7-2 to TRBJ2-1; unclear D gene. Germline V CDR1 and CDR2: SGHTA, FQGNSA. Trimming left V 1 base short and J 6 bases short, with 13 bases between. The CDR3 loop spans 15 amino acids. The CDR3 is CASSLGASRRNEQFF. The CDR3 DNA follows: TGTGCCAGCAGCTTAGGGGCTTCACGGCGCAATGAGCAGTTCTTC.

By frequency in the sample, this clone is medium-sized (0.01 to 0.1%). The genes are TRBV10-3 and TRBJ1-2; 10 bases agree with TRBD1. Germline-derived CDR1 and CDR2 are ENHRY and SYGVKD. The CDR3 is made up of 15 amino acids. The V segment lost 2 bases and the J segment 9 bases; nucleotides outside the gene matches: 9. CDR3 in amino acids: CAISEPRTGGGSYTF. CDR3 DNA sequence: TGTGCCATCAGTGAGCCCAGGACAGGGGGAGGGAGCTACACCTTC.

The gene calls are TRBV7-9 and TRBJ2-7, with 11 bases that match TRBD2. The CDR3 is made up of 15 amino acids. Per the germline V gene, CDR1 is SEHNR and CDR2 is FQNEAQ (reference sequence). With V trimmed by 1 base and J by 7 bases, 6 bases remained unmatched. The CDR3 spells CASSLGLAGPPEQYF. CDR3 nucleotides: TGTGCCAGCAGCTTAGGACTAGCGGGGCCCCCAGAGCAGTACTTC.

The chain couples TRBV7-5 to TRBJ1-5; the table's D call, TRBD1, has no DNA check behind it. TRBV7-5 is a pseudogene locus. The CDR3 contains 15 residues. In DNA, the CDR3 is TGTGTCAGAAGCGGCAGGGGCAACTGCAATCAGCCCCAGCATTTT. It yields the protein CVRSGRGNCNQPQHF.

The CDR3 sequence is CASSFQTSGGAGEQFF. The CDR3 DNA sequence: TGTGCCAGCAGTTTTCAGACTAGCGGGGGGGCGGGCGAGCAGTTCTTC. The chain has TRBV6-5 and TRBJ2-1; TRBD2 aligns across 14 bases. CDR1 and CDR2 (germline): MNHEY, SVGAGI. With V trimmed by 4 bases and J by 10 bases, 9 bases remained unmatched. CDR3 length: 16 amino acids.

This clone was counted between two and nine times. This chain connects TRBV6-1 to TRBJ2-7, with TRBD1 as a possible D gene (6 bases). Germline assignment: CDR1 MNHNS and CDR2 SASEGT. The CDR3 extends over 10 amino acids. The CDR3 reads CASRGAELKV. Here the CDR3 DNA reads TGTGCCAGCAGGGGGGCAGAGCTCAAGGTC.

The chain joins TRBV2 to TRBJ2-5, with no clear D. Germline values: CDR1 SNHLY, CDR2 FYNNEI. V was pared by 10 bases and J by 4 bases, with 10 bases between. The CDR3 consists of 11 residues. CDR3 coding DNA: TGTGCCAACAAAGGTGGAGAGACCCAGTACTTC. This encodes CANKGGETQYF.